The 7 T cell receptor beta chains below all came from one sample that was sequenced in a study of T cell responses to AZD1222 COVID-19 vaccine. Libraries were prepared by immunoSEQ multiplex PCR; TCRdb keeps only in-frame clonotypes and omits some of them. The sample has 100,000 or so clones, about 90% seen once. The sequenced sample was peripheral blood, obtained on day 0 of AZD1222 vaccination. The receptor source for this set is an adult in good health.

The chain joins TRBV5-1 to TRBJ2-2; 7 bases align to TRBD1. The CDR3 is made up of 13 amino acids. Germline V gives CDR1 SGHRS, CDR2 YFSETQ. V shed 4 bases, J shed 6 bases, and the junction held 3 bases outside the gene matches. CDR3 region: CASSGQDAGELFF. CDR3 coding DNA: TGCGCCAGCAGCGGACAGGACGCCGGGGAGCTGTTTTTT. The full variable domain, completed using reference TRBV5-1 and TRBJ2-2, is KAGVTQTPRYLIKTRGQQVTLSCSPISGHRSVSWYQQTPGQGLQFLFEYFSETQRNKGNFPGRFSGRQFSNSRSEMNVSTLELGDSALYLCASSGQDAGELFFGEGSRLTVL.

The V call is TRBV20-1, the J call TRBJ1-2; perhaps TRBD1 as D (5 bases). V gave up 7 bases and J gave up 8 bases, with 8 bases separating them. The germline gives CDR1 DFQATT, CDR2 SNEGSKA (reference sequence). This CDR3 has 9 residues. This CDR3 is CSVGDGYTF. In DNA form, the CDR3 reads TGCAGTGTGGGGGACGGCTACACCTTC.

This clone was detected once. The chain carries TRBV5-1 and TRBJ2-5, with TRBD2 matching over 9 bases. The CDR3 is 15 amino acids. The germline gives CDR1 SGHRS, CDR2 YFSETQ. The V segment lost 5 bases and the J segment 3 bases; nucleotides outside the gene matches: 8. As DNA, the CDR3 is TGCGCCAGCAGTCCCGGACTAGCGAAGGAAGAGACCCAGTACTTC. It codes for CASSPGLAKEETQYF.

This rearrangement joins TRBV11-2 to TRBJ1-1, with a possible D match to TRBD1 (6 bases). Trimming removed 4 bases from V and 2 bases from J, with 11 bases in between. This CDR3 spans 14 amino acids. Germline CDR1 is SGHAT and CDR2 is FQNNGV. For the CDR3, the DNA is TGTGCCAGCAGCTCCCGGACAGCAAACACTGAAGCTTTCTTT. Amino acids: CASSSRTANTEAFF.

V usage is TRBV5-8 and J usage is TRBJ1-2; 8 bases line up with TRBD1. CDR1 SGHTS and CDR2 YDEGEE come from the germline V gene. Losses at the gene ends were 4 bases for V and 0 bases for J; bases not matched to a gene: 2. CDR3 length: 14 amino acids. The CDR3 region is CASSRDRSNYGYTF. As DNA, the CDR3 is TGTGCCAGCAGCCGGGACAGGTCTAACTATGGCTACACCTTC.

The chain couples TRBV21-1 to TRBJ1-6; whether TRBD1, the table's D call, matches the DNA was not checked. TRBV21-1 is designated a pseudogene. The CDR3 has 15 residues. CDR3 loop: CASSKVTGLRSPLHF. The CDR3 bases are TGTGCCAGCAGCAAAGTGACAGGGTTAAGATCACCCCTCCACTTT.

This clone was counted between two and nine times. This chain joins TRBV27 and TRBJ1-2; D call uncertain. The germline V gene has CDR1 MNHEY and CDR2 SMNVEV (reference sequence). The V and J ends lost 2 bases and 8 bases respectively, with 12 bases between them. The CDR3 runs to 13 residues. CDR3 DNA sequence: TGTGCCAGCAGTTTAGCGGACCGCGGCGGCTACACCTTC. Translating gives CASSLADRGGYTF.